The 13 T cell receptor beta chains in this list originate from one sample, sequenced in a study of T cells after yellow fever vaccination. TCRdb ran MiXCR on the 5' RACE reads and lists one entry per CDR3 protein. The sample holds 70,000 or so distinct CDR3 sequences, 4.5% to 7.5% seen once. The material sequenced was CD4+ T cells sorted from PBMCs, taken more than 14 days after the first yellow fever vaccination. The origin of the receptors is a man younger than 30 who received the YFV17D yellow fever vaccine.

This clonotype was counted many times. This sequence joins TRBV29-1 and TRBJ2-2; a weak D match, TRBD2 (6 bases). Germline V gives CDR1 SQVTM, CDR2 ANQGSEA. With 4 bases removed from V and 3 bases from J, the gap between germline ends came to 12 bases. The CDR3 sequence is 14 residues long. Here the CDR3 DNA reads TGCAGCGTTGGGCGGGACGCGGACACCGGGGAGCTGTTTTTT. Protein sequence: CSVGRDADTGELFF.

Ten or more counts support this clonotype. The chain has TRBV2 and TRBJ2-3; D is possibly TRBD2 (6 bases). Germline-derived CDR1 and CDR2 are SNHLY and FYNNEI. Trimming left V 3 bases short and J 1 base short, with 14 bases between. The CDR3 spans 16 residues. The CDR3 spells CASSDRSGLRTDTQYF. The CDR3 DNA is TGTGCCAGCAGTGACCGCTCGGGACTTCGCACAGATACGCAGTATTTT.

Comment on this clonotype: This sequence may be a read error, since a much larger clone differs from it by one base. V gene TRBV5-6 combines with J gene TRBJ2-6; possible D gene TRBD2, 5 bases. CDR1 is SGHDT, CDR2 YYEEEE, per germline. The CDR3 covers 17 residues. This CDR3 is CASSWRRQNSGTNVLTF. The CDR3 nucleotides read TGTGCCAGCAGCTGGAGGCGTCAGAACTCTGGGACCAACGTCCTGACTTTC.

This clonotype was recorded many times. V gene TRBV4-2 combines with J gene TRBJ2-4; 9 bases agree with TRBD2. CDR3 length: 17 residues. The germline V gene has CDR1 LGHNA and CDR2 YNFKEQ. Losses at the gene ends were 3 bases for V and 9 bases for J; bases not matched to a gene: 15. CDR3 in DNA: TGTGCCAGCAGCCAGGACCTACATAGCGGGGGAGAAAGCATTCAGTACTTC. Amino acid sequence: CASSQDLHSGGESIQYF.

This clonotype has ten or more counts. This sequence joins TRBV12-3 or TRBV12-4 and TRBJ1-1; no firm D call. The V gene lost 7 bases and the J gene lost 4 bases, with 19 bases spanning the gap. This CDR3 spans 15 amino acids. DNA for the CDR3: TGTGCCAGCATTCCCCCCCCCACGGGAGGCACTGAAGCTTTCTTT. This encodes CASIPPPTGGTEAFF.

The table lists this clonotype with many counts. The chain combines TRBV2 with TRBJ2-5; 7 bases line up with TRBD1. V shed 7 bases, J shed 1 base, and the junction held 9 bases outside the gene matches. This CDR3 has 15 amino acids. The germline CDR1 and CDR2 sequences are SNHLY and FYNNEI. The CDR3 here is CASTSDRAGQETQYF. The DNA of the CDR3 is TGTGCCAGCACCTCAGACAGGGCGGGCCAAGAGACCCAGTACTTC.

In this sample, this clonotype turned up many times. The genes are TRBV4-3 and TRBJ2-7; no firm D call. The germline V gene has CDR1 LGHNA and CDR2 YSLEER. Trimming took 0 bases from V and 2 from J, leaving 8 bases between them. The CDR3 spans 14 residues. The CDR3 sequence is CASSQDTQTYEQYF. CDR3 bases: TGCGCCAGCAGCCAAGATACTCAGACCTACGAGCAGTACTTC.

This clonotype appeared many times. The CDR3 is CASSSDRGNQPQHF. The CDR3, as DNA: TGTGCCAGCAGCTCCGACAGGGGTAATCAGCCCCAGCATTTT. This rearrangement joins TRBV6-5 to TRBJ1-5; 8 bases fit TRBD1. Germline values: CDR1 MNHEY, CDR2 SVGAGI. J was trimmed by 4 bases and V by 6 bases; bases with no gene match: 5. The CDR3 contains 14 residues.

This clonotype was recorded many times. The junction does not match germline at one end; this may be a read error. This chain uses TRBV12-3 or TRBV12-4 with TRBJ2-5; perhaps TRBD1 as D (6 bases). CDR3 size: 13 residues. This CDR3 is CASRLGQGETQYF. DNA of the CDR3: TGTGCCAGCAGATTAGGGCAGGGGGAGACCCAGTACTTC.

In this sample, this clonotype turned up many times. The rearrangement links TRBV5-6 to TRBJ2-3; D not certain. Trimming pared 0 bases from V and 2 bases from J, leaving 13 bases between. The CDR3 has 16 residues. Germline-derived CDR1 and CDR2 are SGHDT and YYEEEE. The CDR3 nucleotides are TGTGCCAGCAGCTTGGGGTTAGTGCAACCCACAGATACGCAGTATTTT. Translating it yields CASSLGLVQPTDTQYF.

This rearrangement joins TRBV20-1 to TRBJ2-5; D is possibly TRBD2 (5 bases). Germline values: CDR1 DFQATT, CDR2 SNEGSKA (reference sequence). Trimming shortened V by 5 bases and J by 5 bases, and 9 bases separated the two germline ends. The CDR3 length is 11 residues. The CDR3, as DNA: TGCAGTGCTGGGAGAGGGGAGACCCAGTACTTC. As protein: CSAGRGETQYF.

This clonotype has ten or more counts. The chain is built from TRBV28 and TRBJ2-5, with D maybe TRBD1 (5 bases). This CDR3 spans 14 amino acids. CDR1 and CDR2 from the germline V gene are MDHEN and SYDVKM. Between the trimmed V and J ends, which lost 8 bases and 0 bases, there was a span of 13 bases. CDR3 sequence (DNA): TGTGCCAGCGGTATCCGGACATACCAAGAGACCCAGTACTTC. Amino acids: CASGIRTYQETQYF.

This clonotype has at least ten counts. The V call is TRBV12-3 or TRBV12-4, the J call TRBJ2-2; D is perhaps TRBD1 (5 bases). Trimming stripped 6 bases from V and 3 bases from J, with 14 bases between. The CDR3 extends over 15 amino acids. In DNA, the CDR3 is TGTGCCAGCAGCCTCAATGGACAAGACACCGGGGAGCTGTTTTTT. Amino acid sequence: CASSLNGQDTGELFF.